This T cell receptor beta chain was found in a study of cytomegalovirus exposure and HLA in healthy donors. Trimming removed 5 bases from V and 4 bases from J, with 9 bases in between. The CDR3 extends over 13 amino acids. CDR1 SGHTA and CDR2 FQGNSA come from the germline V gene. Overall study results and limits: As a later analysis showed, several of the most significant clusters appeared to be linked to common viral pathogens. Later analysis associated a missense DCLRE1C variant with TCR beta V- and J-gene trimming.

As for this clone: Its antigen is not known.

The PCR used 60 Vbeta and 13 Jbeta primers. Original methodology: Tens of millions of unique TCR beta chains, around 11 million of them shared, were counted by a later analysis. The assay was immunoSEQ multiplex PCR, and TCRdb's table has in-frame clones only and misses some. D and trimming were read from the DNA, whereas the V and J calls and clone size are those reported in that table. Of 100,000 to 120,000 clones listed, around 70% are singletons. The sample comprised PBMCs. The clonotype comes from a man aged 40-49 years in good health and CMV-seronegative. The gene calls are TRBV7-2 and TRBJ1-5, with D possibly being TRBD1 (5 bases). CDR3 region: CASSVRGNQPQHF. In DNA form, the CDR3 reads TGTGCCAGCAGCGTTCGGGGGAATCAGCCCCAGCATTTT. Full variable domain (rest looked up from reference TRBV7-2 and TRBJ1-5): GAGVSQSPSNKVTEKGKDVELRCDPISGHTALYWYRQSLGQGLEFLIYFQGNSAPDKSGLPSDRFSAERTGGSVSTLTIQRTQQEDSAVYLCASSVRGNQPQHFGDGTRLSIL.